This passage covers 31 T cell receptor beta chains from one sample sequenced in a study of regulatory T cells in long-lasting Graves disease. As for time point: persistent/refractory GD, antithyroid drugs over 5 years with positive TRAb. Researchers made the TCR library from RNA that was extracted from PBMCs. TCR beta libraries were built with iRepertoire HTBI primers and Arm-PCR of CDR3 regions. TCRdb passed the multiplex PCR reads through MiXCR, listing each CDR3 protein once. The table lists around 450,000 distinct CDR3 sequences, roughly 21% of them singletons. Sequenced here: peripheral blood mononuclear cells (PBMCs), sampled when the disease was refractory, from a patient treated with antithyroid drugs. The receptors derive from a female donor with Graves disease.

This clonotype was counted a few times. The chain has TRBV6-5 and TRBJ1-1, with D maybe TRBD1 (5 bases). Germline V lookup: CDR1 MNHEY, CDR2 SVGAGI. Trimming stripped 0 bases from V and 3 bases from J, with 11 bases between. The CDR3 covers 15 residues. The CDR3 region is CASSYSGLGDTEAFF. CDR3 sequence (DNA): TGTGCCAGCAGTTACTCCGGATTGGGGGACACTGAAGCTTTCTTT.

This chain joins TRBV5-4 and TRBJ1-2; D uncertain. CDR1 is SGHNT, CDR2 YYREEE, per germline (reference sequence). The CDR3 length is 15 residues. V was trimmed by 4 bases and J by 2 bases, leaving 15 bases between them. DNA for the CDR3: TGTGCCAGCAGCCCCCGGGCAGGCCGAAACTATGGCTACACCTTC. Protein product: CASSPRAGRNYGYTF.

The chain has TRBV30 and TRBJ1-2; 8 bases are a match to TRBD1. This CDR3 comprises 13 residues. V dropped 3 bases and J dropped 4; count of bases not matched to a gene: 4. Germline lookup yields CDR1 GTSNPN and CDR2 SVGIG (reference sequence). This chain's CDR3 is CAWSGTGPYGYTF. The CDR3 DNA is TGTGCCTGGAGCGGGACAGGTCCCTATGGCTACACCTTC.

The table lists this clonotype with many counts. This sequence joins TRBV3-1 and TRBJ2-5; no definite D call. The CDR3 is made up of 13 amino acids. V was pared by 1 base and J by 1 base, with 4 bases between. Germline V lookup: CDR1 LGHDT, CDR2 YNNKEL (reference sequence). CDR3 amino acids: CASSQGLQETQYF. CDR3 DNA: TGTGCCAGCAGCCAAGGACTCCAAGAGACCCAGTACTTC.

Ten or more counts support this clonotype. V usage is TRBV7-9 and J usage is TRBJ1-4; D remains ambiguous. Deletions cut 5 bases from V and 7 bases from J, with 8 bases between. From germline, CDR1 is SEHNR and CDR2 FQNEAQ (reference sequence). This CDR3 contains 12 residues. The CDR3 bases are TGTGCCAGCAGCCAAGAGGTTGAAAAACTGTTTTTT. Translating gives CASSQEVEKLFF.

This clonotype was observed many times. This chain uses TRBV20-1 with TRBJ1-4; no clear D gene. The CDR3 runs 15 residues. V gave up 5 bases and J gave up 6 bases, with 19 bases separating them. Germline-derived CDR1 and CDR2 are DFQATT and SNEGSKA (reference sequence). The CDR3 sequence is CSARKLHGGDEKLFF. CDR3 DNA sequence: TGCAGTGCTCGCAAGCTGCACGGCGGGGATGAAAAACTGTTTTTT.

This clonotype has only a few counts. This sequence joins TRBV20-1 and TRBJ2-5; 8 positions agree with TRBD2. CDR1 is DFQATT and CDR2 is SNEGSKA in the germline V gene (reference sequence). Trimming at V came to 5 bases and at J to 4 bases, leaving 6 bases not matched to a gene. The CDR3 contains 13 residues. CDR3 bases: TGCAGTGCTGGGAGCGGGGGAAGAGAGACCCAGTACTTC. The encoded protein is CSAGSGGRETQYF.

This clonotype appeared a few times. V is TRBV11-2 and J is TRBJ1-3; D gene unclear. Trimming shortened V by 6 bases and J by 2 bases, and 14 bases separated the two germline ends. CDR1 SGHAT and CDR2 FQNNGV come from the germline V gene. The CDR3 runs to 15 residues. The DNA of the CDR3 is TGTGCCAGCAGAGCCCAGGCCACTCCTGGAAACACCATATATTTT. It encodes CASRAQATPGNTIYF.

This clonotype was seen at least ten times. V usage is TRBV2 and J usage is TRBJ1-4; D is ambiguous. This CDR3 comprises 10 residues. The V gene lost 7 bases and the J gene lost 6 bases, with 3 bases spanning the gap. The V gene's germline CDR1 is SNHLY and CDR2 FYNNEI. The CDR3 nucleotides are TGTGCCAGCACCCATGAAAAACTGTTTTTT. It encodes CASTHEKLFF.

The chain joins TRBV20-1 to TRBJ2-1, with 12 nucleotides matching TRBD2. With V trimmed by 1 base and J by 10 bases, 5 bases remained unmatched. This CDR3 contains 14 residues. CDR1 is DFQATT, CDR2 SNEGSKA, per germline (reference sequence). The CDR3 DNA follows: TGCAGTGCTAGAGCGCTAGCGGGGGGGGGCGAGCAGTTCTTC. This gives the protein CSARALAGGGEQFF.

This clonotype was seen at least ten times. This chain uses TRBV2 with TRBJ1-2; 9 bases are shared with TRBD1. V lost 0 bases and J lost 4; bases outside the gene matches: 9. This CDR3 has 17 amino acids. Germline CDR1 is SNHLY and CDR2 is FYNNEI. The CDR3 DNA reads as TGTGCCAGCAGTGAAGCCGGGACAGGGTCGTACGGCTATGGCTACACCTTC. It is translated as CASSEAGTGSYGYGYTF. The full variable domain, in which reference TRBV2 and TRBJ1-2 provide the parts outside the CDR3, is EPEVTQTPSHQVTQMGQEVILRCVPISNHLYFYWYRQILGQKVEFLVSFYNNEISEKSEIFDDQFSVERPDGSNFTLKIRSTKLEDSAMYFCASSEAGTGSYGYGYTFGSGTRLTVV.

This clonotype was recorded only once. CDR3 bases: TGCGCCAGCAGCTTCGTGACAGGGGAGGGCACAGATACGCAGTATTTT. This translates into CASSFVTGEGTDTQYF. This chain links TRBV5-1 with TRBJ2-3; TRBD1 matches at 8 bases. Germline loops: CDR1 SGHRS, CDR2 YFSETQ. The CDR3 sequence is 16 residues long. V was clipped by 2 bases and J by 1 base; unmatched bases: 6.

This clonotype occurred many times. V is TRBV28 and J is TRBJ2-7; 8 bases map to TRBD2. CDR1 and CDR2 (germline): MDHEN, SYDVKM. CDR3 length: 12 residues. V was pared by 11 bases and J by 4 bases, with 7 bases of the junction left unmatched. CDR3: CAAGGQGYEQYF. The CDR3 coding sequence is TGTGCCGCGGGGGGCCAGGGGTACGAGCAGTACTTC.

In its sample, this clonotype was seen many times. The chain couples TRBV7-8 to TRBJ1-6; 7 bases agree with TRBD1. Trimming cost V 3 bases and J 1 base; bases outside gene matches: 3. This CDR3 spans 16 amino acids. Germline loops: CDR1 SGHVS, CDR2 FQNEAQ. CDR3 amino acids: CASSFGQESYNSPLHF. The CDR3 DNA follows: TGTGCCAGCAGCTTCGGACAGGAGTCCTATAATTCACCCCTCCACTTT.

This clonotype was detected many times. J is TRBJ2-5 and V is TRBV11-2, with 7 bases matching TRBD2. Germline trimming cut 5 bases from V and 3 bases from J; bases unmatched to any gene: 3. The CDR3 sequence is 13 residues long. The germline V gene encodes CDR1 SGHAT and CDR2 FQNNGV. CDR3 sequence (DNA): TGTGCCAGCAGCGAACTAGCGAAAGAGACCCAGTACTTC. Protein sequence: CASSELAKETQYF.

In its sample, this clonotype was seen many times. The chain is built from TRBV5-1 and TRBJ1-1; a possible D gene is TRBD1 (5 bases). The CDR3 consists of 14 residues. Germline lookup yields CDR1 SGHRS and CDR2 YFSETQ. Trimming pared 2 bases from V and 3 bases from J, leaving 11 bases between. The CDR3 sequence: CASSFQGGDTEAFF. CDR3 bases: TGCGCCAGCAGCTTCCAGGGTGGGGACACTGAAGCTTTCTTT.

This clonotype was picked up many times. V and J are TRBV2 and TRBJ2-2; D is ambiguous. The CDR3 totals 14 residues. Looked up from germline, CDR1 is SNHLY and CDR2 is FYNNEI. Trimming took 1 base from V and 5 from J, leaving 8 bases between them. CDR3 protein: CASSEERTTGELFF. The CDR3 nucleotides are TGTGCCAGCAGTGAAGAACGGACGACCGGGGAGCTGTTTTTT.

V gene TRBV27 combines with J gene TRBJ2-7; D uncertain. The CDR3 is 11 amino acids. The germline V gene has CDR1 MNHEY and CDR2 SMNVEV (reference sequence). V lost 0 bases and J 12 bases, leaving 9 bases between the germline ends. The CDR3 nucleotides are TGTGCCAGCAGTTTATCCGCGGTAACGTACTTC. Translated, it gives CASSLSAVTYF.

This clonotype was counted many times. The chain employs TRBV2 and TRBJ2-5; TRBD2 agrees at 7 bases. CDR1 and CDR2 (germline): SNHLY, FYNNEI. The length of the CDR3 is 14 residues. V lost 5 bases and J lost 2; bases outside the gene matches: 5. The CDR3 DNA reads TGTGCCAGCAGTTGGACTAGTGGACAAGAGACCCAGTACTTC. As protein: CASSWTSGQETQYF.

This clonotype has only one observation. The junction and the germline gene differ at one end; a read error may be behind it. The V call is TRBV7-3, the J call TRBJ1-1, with D possibly being TRBD1 (5 bases). Germline V gene lookup returns CDR1 SGHTA and CDR2 FQGTGA. This CDR3 has 13 residues. This chain's CDR3 is CTSSSPGKTEAFF. The CDR3 coding sequence is TGTACCAGCAGCTCCCCAGGGAAGACTGAAGCTTTCTTT. Complete variable domain (other parts from reference TRBV7-3 and TRBJ1-1): GAGVSQTPSNKVTEKGKYVELRCDPISGHTALYWYRQSLGQGPEFLIYFQGTGAADDSGLPNDRFFAVRPEGSVSTLKIQRTERGDSAVYLCTSSSPGKTEAFFGQGTRLTVV.

This clonotype was seen repeatedly, ten times or more. This chain uses TRBV11-2 with TRBJ2-2, with TRBD2 matching 9 bases. Losses at the gene ends were 0 bases for V and 0 bases for J; bases not matched to a gene: 2. Germline loops: CDR1 SGHAT, CDR2 FQNNGV. The CDR3 covers 17 residues. The CDR3 sequence: CASSLDWTSANTGELFF. The DNA of the CDR3 is TGTGCCAGCAGCTTAGATTGGACTAGCGCGAACACCGGGGAGCTGTTTTTT. Variable domain in full (rest from reference TRBV11-2 and TRBJ2-2): EAGVAQSPRYKIIEKRQSVAFWCNPISGHATLYWYQQILGQGPKLLIQFQNNGVVDDSQLPKDRFSAERLKGVDSTLKIQPAKLEDSAVYLCASSLDWTSANTGELFFGEGSRLTVL.

A note on this clonotype: Possible read error: a much larger clone is one base away. The rearrangement uses TRBV11-2 and TRBJ1-6; D unresolved. This CDR3 is 13 amino acids long. CDR1 and CDR2 (germline): SGHAT, FQNNGV. CDR3 in amino acids: CASSSSYNSPPHF. The CDR3 DNA is TGTGCCAGCAGCTCGTCCTATAATTCACCCCCCCACTTT.

This clonotype occurred many times. The chain carries TRBV19 and TRBJ2-5; D is unresolved. The CDR3 is 12 amino acids. V dropped 1 base and J dropped 6 bases, with 6 bases sitting between them. Germline V CDR1 and CDR2: LNHDA, SQIVND (reference sequence). The CDR3 region has the DNA TGTGCCAGTAGTATAGTCGGGCAGACCCAGTACTTC. This encodes CASSIVGQTQYF.

This clonotype was detected ten times or more. V is TRBV4-3 and J is TRBJ2-4; D may be TRBD1 or TRBD2 (6 bases each). V dropped 0 bases and J dropped 9 bases, with 15 bases sitting between them. Germline loops: CDR1 LGHNA, CDR2 YSLEER. The CDR3 covers 15 residues. Here the CDR3 DNA reads TGCGCCAGCAGCCAAGAGTATGGGGGGCGGATCATTCAGTACTTC. Amino acid sequence: CASSQEYGGRIIQYF.

As for this clonotype: A much more abundant neighbour one base away suggests this may be a read error. It is likely a read error, because the conserved phenylalanine at the end of the CDR3 is missing. This chain joins TRBV29-1 and TRBJ1-2; 9 nucleotides line up with TRBD1. Germline V CDR1 and CDR2: SQVTM, ANQGSEA. Germline trimming cut 7 bases from V and 7 bases from J; bases unmatched to any gene: 10. This CDR3 comprises 13 residues. For the CDR3, the DNA is TGCAGCGCAGAACTACAGGGGGCGCGTGGCTACACCCTC. Amino acid sequence: CSAELQGARGYTL.

This clonotype was found a few times. This rearrangement joins TRBV4-1 to TRBJ2-5, with 7 bases that match TRBD2. Germline CDR1 and CDR2: MGHRA and YSYEKL. The CDR3 runs to 13 residues. The ends lost 4 bases at V and 5 bases at J; junction bases unmatched: 4. The CDR3 region has the DNA TGCGCCAGCAGCCGAGGGACTACGGAGACCCAGTACTTC. This encodes CASSRGTTETQYF.

This clonotype was seen at least ten times. The chain recombines TRBV20-1 with TRBJ2-5; D call uncertain. V lost 2 bases, J lost 1 base, and 8 bases lay in between. The CDR3 contains 13 residues. Germline CDR1 reads DFQATT; CDR2 reads SNEGSKA (reference sequence). The DNA for the CDR3 is TGCAGTGCTAGACGAGGATTCCAAGAGACCCAGTACTTC. Amino acid sequence: CSARRGFQETQYF.

Remarks on this clonotype: A much larger clone is a single base away; this may be a read error. This chain connects TRBV6-2 or TRBV6-3 to TRBJ1-1, with 12 bases fitting TRBD1. The CDR3 runs to 16 residues. Per germline, CDR1 MNHEY and CDR2 SVGEGT. The chain's CDR3 is CVSSFGTGGSNTEAFF. The DNA for the CDR3 is TGTGTCAGCAGTTTCGGGACAGGGGGCTCGAACACTGAAGCTTTCTTT.

This clonotype has ten or more counts. The V gene is TRBV28, the J gene TRBJ1-2, with TRBD1 matching over 7 bases. The V segment lost 5 bases and the J segment 4 bases; nucleotides outside the gene matches: 13. The length of the CDR3 is 16 residues. CDR1 is MDHEN, CDR2 SYDVKM, per germline. CDR3 bases: TGTGCCAGCAGTCCGCCGAAGGGGGCCCCGCTCTATGGCTACACCTTC. This gives the protein CASSPPKGAPLYGYTF.

This clonotype was observed a handful of times. V and J are TRBV7-9 and TRBJ2-7; 7 bases fit TRBD1. Trimming removed 4 bases from V and 5 bases from J; junction bases left unmatched: 14. The V gene's germline CDR1 is SEHNR and CDR2 FQNEAQ (reference sequence). This CDR3 contains 16 residues. CDR3 residues: CASSSPTLIDRDEQYF. Written as DNA, the CDR3 is TGTGCCAGCAGCTCCCCTACTCTTATAGACAGGGACGAGCAGTACTTC.

This clonotype was counted between two and nine times. J is TRBJ2-5 and V is TRBV28; a possible D gene is TRBD1 (6 bases). The CDR3 is 16 residues long. V was cut by 3 bases and J by 5 bases, with 19 bases left in between. Germline lookup yields CDR1 MDHEN and CDR2 SYDVKM. In DNA, the CDR3 is TGTGCCAGCAGTTTCCCGGGACACCAGGAGCGGGAGACCCAGTACTTC. Amino acid sequence: CASSFPGHQERETQYF.